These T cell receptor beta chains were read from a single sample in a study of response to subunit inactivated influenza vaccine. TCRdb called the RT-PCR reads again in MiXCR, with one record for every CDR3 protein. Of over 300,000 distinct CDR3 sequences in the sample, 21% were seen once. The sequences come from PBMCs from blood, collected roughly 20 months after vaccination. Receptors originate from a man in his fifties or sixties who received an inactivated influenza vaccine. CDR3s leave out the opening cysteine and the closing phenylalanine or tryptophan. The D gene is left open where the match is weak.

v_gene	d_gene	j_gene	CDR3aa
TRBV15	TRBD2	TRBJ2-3	ATSRDLASGVTDTQY
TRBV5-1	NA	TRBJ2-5	ASSLSVGRETQY
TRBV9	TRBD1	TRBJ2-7	ASSVTGGPTYEQY
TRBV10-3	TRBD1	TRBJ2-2	AISRGQGTGELF
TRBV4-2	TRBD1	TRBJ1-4	ASRQGRGQGNEKLF
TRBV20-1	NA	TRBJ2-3	SADPGRGGSDTQY
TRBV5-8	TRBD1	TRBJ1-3	ASSLMGTGAGNTIY
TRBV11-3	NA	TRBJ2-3	ASSLGYDTQY
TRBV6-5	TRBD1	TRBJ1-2	ASSSTGRSGYT
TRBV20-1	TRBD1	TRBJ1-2	SARSLGDRGDVFYGYT
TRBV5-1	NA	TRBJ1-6	ASSVGVSESPLH
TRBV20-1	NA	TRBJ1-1	SARRQLNTEAF
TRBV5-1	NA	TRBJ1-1	ASSSRDTGATEAF
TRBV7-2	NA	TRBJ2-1	ASSLDYHNEQF
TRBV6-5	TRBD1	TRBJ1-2	ASSLTGTGNSYGYT
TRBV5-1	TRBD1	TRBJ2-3	ASSTGQSTDTQY
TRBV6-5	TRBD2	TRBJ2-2	ASSYGAGAGTGELF
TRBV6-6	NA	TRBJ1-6	ASSNRPKPLH
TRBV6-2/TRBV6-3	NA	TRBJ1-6	ASRSDRNSPLH
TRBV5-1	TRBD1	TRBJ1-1	ASSYGVTGQGTEAF
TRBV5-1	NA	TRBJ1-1	ASSSGRGRSTEAF
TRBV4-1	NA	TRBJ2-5	ASSQVQRGRRMTQY
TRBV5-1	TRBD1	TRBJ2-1	ASSPGQFSYNEQF
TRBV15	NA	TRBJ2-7	ATSREANYEQY